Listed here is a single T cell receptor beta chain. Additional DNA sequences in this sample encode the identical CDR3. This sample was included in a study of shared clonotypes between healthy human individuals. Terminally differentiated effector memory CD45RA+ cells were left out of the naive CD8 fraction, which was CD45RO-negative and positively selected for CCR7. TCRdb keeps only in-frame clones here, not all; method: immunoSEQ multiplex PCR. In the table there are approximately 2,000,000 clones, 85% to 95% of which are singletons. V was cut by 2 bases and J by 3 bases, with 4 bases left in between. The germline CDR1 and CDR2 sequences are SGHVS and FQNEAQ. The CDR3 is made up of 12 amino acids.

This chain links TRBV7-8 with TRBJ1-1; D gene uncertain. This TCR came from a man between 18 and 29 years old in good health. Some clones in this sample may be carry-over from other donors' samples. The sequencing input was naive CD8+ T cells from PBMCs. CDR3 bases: TGTGCCAGCAGCTTAAAGTACACTGAAGCTTTCTTT. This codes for CASSLKYTEAFF. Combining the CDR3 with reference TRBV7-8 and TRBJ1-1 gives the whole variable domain GAGVSQSPRYKVAKRGQDVALRCDPISGHVSLFWYQQALGQGPEFLTYFQNEAQLDKSGLPSDRFFAERPEGSVSTLKIQRTQQEDSAVYLCASSLKYTEAFFGQGTRLTVV.